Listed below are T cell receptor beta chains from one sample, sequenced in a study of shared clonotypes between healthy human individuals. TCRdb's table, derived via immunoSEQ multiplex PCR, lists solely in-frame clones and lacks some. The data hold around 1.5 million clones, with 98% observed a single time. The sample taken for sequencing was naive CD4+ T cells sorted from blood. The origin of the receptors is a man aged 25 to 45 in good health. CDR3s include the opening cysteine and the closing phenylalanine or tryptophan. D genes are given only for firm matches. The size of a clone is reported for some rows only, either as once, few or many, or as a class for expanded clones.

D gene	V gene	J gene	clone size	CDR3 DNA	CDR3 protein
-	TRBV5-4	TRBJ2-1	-	TGTGCCAGCAGCTTCGGAGGAGGGGACTACAATGAGCAGTTCTTC	CASSFGGGDYNEQFF
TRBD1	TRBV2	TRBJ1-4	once	TGTGCCAGCACCTACCTCGGACAGGGGGTCGAAAAACTGTTTTTT	CASTYLGQGVEKLFF
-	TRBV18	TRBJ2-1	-	TGTGCCAGCTCACCACGGCGCGTTCCCTACAATGAGCAGTTCTTC	CASSPRRVPYNEQFF
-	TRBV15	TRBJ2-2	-	TGTGCCACCAGCAGAGTTACAGGGTGGACCGGGGAGCTGTTTTTT	CATSRVTGWTGELFF
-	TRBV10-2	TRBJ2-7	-	TGCGCCAGCAGTGAGGCCCCTACTAGATCCTACGAGCAGTACTTC	CASSEAPTRSYEQYF
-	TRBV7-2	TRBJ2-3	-	TGTGCCAGCAGCTTAGCCGGTGGTACGCAGTATTTT	CASSLAGGTQYF
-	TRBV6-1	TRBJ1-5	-	TGTGCCAGCGACGCCAGGGGATATAGCAATCAGCCCCAGCATTTT	CASDARGYSNQPQHF
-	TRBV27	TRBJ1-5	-	TGTGCCAGCAGTAGGTCCAGGTCGAATCTCAATCAGCCCCAGCATTTT	CASSRSRSNLNQPQHF
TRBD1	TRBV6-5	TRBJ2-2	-	TGTGCCAGCAGTTATAATACAGGGGGCACCGGGGAGCTGTTTTTT	CASSYNTGGTGELFF
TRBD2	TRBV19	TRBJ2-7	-	TGTGCCAGTAGTATAGCTAACCTGGGACTAGCGGTTGGTTACGAGCAGTACTTC	CASSIANLGLAVGYEQYF
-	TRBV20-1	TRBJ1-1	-	TGCAGTGCTAGATCAAAGGCTGAAGCTTTCTTT	CSARSKAEAFF
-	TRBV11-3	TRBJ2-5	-	TGTGCCAGCAGCCCGGCTGGGGAGACCCAGTACTTC	CASSPAGETQYF
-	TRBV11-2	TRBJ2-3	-	TGTGCCAGCAGCTCACACACAGATACGCAGTATTTT	CASSSHTDTQYF
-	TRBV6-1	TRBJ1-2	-	TGTGCCAGCAGTGATCTCCAGGGATGGAGGAACTATGGCTACACCTTC	CASSDLQGWRNYGYTF
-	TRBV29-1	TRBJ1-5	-	TGCAGCGTTAGCTCGGGACGGAATCAGCCCCAGCATTTT	CSVSSGRNQPQHF
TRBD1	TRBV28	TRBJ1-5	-	TGTGCCAGCAGTCCCCACAGGGGGCAAGGCAATCAGCCCCAGCATTTT	CASSPHRGQGNQPQHF
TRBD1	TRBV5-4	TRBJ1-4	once	TGTGCCAGCAGTGGCGGTACTGGGACAGAACTGTTTTTT	CASSGGTGTELFF
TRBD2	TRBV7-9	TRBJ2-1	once	TGTGCCAGCAGCTTAGGGACTAGCGGGAGTGGGGAGCAGTTCTTC	CASSLGTSGSGEQFF
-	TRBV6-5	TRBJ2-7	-	TGTGCCAGCAGTTACACGGGGGACGGCGAGCAGTACTTC	CASSYTGDGEQYF
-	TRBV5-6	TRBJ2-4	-	TGTGCCAGCAGCTTGGTGACTAGTGGCGGCATTCAGTACTTC	CASSLVTSGGIQYF
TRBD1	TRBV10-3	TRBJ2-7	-	TGTGCCATCAGTGAGATGGGACAGGGGGGCTCCTACGAGCAGTACTTC	CAISEMGQGGSYEQYF
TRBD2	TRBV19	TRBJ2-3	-	TGTGCCAGTAGTATCCCTCTAGGACTAGGGGATACGCAGTATTTT	CASSIPLGLGDTQYF
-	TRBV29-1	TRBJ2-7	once	TGCAGCGTTGATTCTCCGGCCAGCTCCGAGCAGTACTTC	CSVDSPASSEQYF
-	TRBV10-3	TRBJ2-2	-	TGTGCCATCAGTGAGTCCCACCAGGGTGCGGGCACCGGGGAGCTGTTTTTT	CAISESHQGAGTGELFF
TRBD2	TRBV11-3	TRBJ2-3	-	TGTGCCAGCAGCCGCCCGGGACTAGCGGGAGGGCCGGATACGCAGTATTTT	CASSRPGLAGGPDTQYF
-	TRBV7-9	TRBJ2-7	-	TGTGCCAGCAGCTATCGGGACACGACCTACGAGCAGTACTTC	CASSYRDTTYEQYF